This TCR beta chain was captured in a study of blood T cell repertoires in COVID-19. Across the study: The samples span acute and convalescent COVID-19 from the United States, Italy and Spain. PBMCs, B-cell-depleted T cells, or T cells provided the cDNA or gDNA that made up the material.

The V and J ends lost 3 bases and 5 bases, in that order; junction bases with no gene match: 10. The CDR3 is made up of 15 amino acids. Per germline, CDR1 SGDLS and CDR2 YYNGEE. Authors' data handling: Reference gene primer amplification gave estimated nucleated cell counts. Sequencing used immunoSEQ multiplex PCR; TCRdb keeps in-frame clones, though not all of them. V and J calls and clone size are those listed in that table; D and trimming were worked out from the DNA. Of about 75,000 clones listed, about 88% are singletons. This chain joins TRBV9 and TRBJ2-5, with TRBD2 matching 7 bases. The sequence was obtained from a human donor in a cohort sampled during active COVID-19. Source material: peripheral blood. In DNA, the CDR3 is TGTGCCAGCAGCGGGGGGACTATAAGCCGGGAGACCCAGTACTTC. Its translation: CASSGGTISRETQYF.